The 14 T cell receptor beta chains given below trace back to one sample, sequenced in a study of blood T cell repertoires in COVID-19. Generated by immunoSEQ multiplex PCR, the TCRdb table keeps only in-frame clones and is missing some. Seen here are under 200,000 clones, roughly nine tenths observed once, and the top ten hold about 2.1%. The specimen was peripheral blood. The receptors stem from a man between 65 and 79 years old with active or convalescent COVID-19.

This chain links TRBV5-5 with TRBJ1-2; D possibly corresponds to TRBD1 (5 bases). There are 15 residues in the CDR3. V was trimmed by 0 bases and J by 4 bases, leaving 13 bases between them. CDR1 and CDR2 (germline): SGHKS, YYEKEE (reference sequence). CDR3 in amino acids: CASSLVRGPTYGYTF. The CDR3 DNA is TGTGCCAGCAGCTTGGTAAGGGGCCCAACCTATGGCTACACCTTC.

In DNA, the CDR3 is TGCGCCAGCAGCGTGGGACTAGCGGGGGGTTTGTCCTACAATGAGCAGTTCTTC. This sequence encodes CASSVGLAGGLSYNEQFF. The chain uses TRBV5-1 and TRBJ2-1; TRBD2 matches at 15 bases. The J segment lost 1 base and the V segment lost 4 bases, leaving 6 bases of the junction unmatched. This CDR3 has 18 amino acids. The germline CDR1 and CDR2 sequences are SGHRS and YFSETQ.

The rearrangement links TRBV28 to TRBJ1-6; TRBD1 matches at 9 bases. This CDR3 is 18 amino acids long. CDR1 and CDR2 from the germline V gene are MDHEN and SYDVKM. The trim removed 6 bases at V and 1 base at J, leaving 10 bases unmatched. Here the CDR3 reads CASRGQGVSRSYNSPLHF. In nucleotides, the CDR3 is TGTGCCAGCAGGGGACAGGGAGTTTCCAGGTCCTATAATTCACCCCTCCACTTT.

In this sample, this clone turned up a few times. The CDR3 DNA sequence: TGTGCCAGCAGCAACTCAGGCCTCCAAAACATTCAGTACTTC. This translates into CASSNSGLQNIQYF. This rearrangement joins TRBV7-9 to TRBJ2-4; D call uncertain. Germline values: CDR1 SEHNR, CDR2 FQNEAQ (reference sequence). There are 14 residues in the CDR3. V lost 5 bases, J lost 5 bases, and 13 bases lay in between.

This chain connects TRBV7-8 to TRBJ2-7; the D gene is possibly TRBD1 (6 bases). V was clipped by 8 bases and J by 0 bases, with 11 bases between them. The CDR3 totals 13 residues. Germline loops: CDR1 SGHVS, CDR2 FQNEAQ. In nucleotides, the CDR3 is TGTGCCAGCGGGGGCGCGCTCTCCTACGAGCAGTACTTC. This codes for CASGGALSYEQYF.

The chain recombines TRBV28 with TRBJ1-5; D perhaps matches TRBD1 (5 bases). The CDR3 covers 16 residues. Per the germline V gene, CDR1 is MDHEN and CDR2 is SYDVKM. Trimming took 5 bases from V and 0 from J, leaving 14 bases between them. The CDR3, as DNA: TGTGCCAGCAGTGGCGACAGTGGGTATAGCAATCAGCCCCAGCATTTT. It translates to CASSGDSGYSNQPQHF.

The sample holds one count of this clone. The chain links TRBV4-3 to TRBJ1-6, with 9 bases lining up with TRBD1. V lost 0 bases and J lost 5; bases outside the gene matches: 5. The CDR3 is made up of 17 amino acids. The germline gives CDR1 LGHNA, CDR2 YSLEER. The CDR3 region has the DNA TGCGCCAGCAGCCAAGACAACAGGGGGCTACATAATTCACCCCTCCACTTT. It yields the protein CASSQDNRGLHNSPLHF.

The sample holds one count of this clone. The chain joins TRBV19 to TRBJ2-1, with D tentatively TRBD2 (6 bases). Trimming pared 4 bases from V and 15 bases from J, leaving 13 bases between. Germline CDR1 LNHDA, CDR2 SQIVND (reference sequence). The CDR3 extends over 11 amino acids. The CDR3 DNA reads TGTGCCAGTAGTACGGGCGGGACTGGGTTCTTC. This encodes CASSTGGTGFF.

This chain joins TRBV9 and TRBJ2-7, with 8 bases fitting TRBD2. The CDR3 has 16 amino acids. Unmatched junction bases numbered 13, after V lost 6 bases and J lost 2 bases. From germline, CDR1 is SGDLS and CDR2 YYNGEE. The CDR3 coding sequence is TGTGCCAGCACCCCCGGGGCGGGGGGCGCGGCCTACGAGCAGTACTTC. Residues: CASTPGAGGAAYEQYF. Complete variable domain (other parts from reference TRBV9 and TRBJ2-7): DSGVTQTPKHLITATGQRVTLRCSPRSGDLSVYWYQQSLDQGLQFLIQYYNGEERAKGNILERFSAQQFPDLHSELNLSSLELGDSALYFCASTPGAGGAAYEQYFGPGTRLTVT.

The rearrangement links TRBV11-3 to TRBJ2-5, with D possibly being TRBD2 (7 bases). The CDR3 consists of 17 residues. CDR1 SGHNT and CDR2 YENEEA come from the germline V gene. Trimming pared 5 bases from V and 1 base from J, leaving 20 bases between. CDR3 DNA: TGTGCCAGCAGCCCCGGGGACAAAGGGAGGGTCCAAGAGACCCAGTACTTC. It codes for CASSPGDKGRVQETQYF.

This clone was detected ten times or more. V usage is TRBV27 and J usage is TRBJ1-1; D possibly corresponds to TRBD1 (6 bases). The CDR3 is 15 residues long. In germline, CDR1 is MNHEY, CDR2 SMNVEV (reference sequence). V was clipped by 5 bases and J by 1 base, with 14 bases between them. CDR3 protein: CASSPNPTGNTEAFF. For the CDR3, the DNA is TGTGCCAGCAGTCCCAATCCGACAGGGAACACTGAAGCTTTCTTT.

V is TRBV3-1 (or the pseudogene TRBV3-2) and J is TRBJ2-7; D perhaps matches TRBD1 (5 bases). Trimming left V 6 bases short and J 3 bases short, with 9 bases between. The CDR3 length is 12 residues. Per the germline V gene, CDR1 is LGHDT and CDR2 is YNNKEL (reference sequence). For the CDR3, the DNA is TGTGCCAGCAGTTGGGGCCGCTACGAGCAGTACTTC. Protein product: CASSWGRYEQYF.

This rearrangement joins TRBV7-2 to TRBJ2-1; tentative D call: TRBD1 (6 bases). This CDR3 is 13 amino acids long. The germline V gene has CDR1 SGHTA and CDR2 FQGNSA. Between the trimmed V and J ends, which lost 4 bases and 8 bases, there was a span of 12 bases. The CDR3 loop reads CASSSQGWDEQFF. DNA of the CDR3: TGTGCCAGCAGCTCTCAGGGGTGGGATGAGCAGTTCTTC.

The chain uses TRBV20-1 and TRBJ2-1, with D perhaps TRBD2 (5 bases). The CDR3 runs 16 residues. From germline, CDR1 is DFQATT and CDR2 SNEGSKA (reference sequence). The germline V and J ends were trimmed by 3 bases and 0 bases, with 15 bases remaining between them. The CDR3 DNA reads as TGCAGTGCTAGTCCGGAGAGCGGTCTCTCCTACAATGAGCAGTTCTTC. Protein sequence: CSASPESGLSYNEQFF.